What follows are 4 T cell receptor beta chains derived from one specimen sequenced in a study of blood T cell repertoires in COVID-19. Repertoires were generated with immunoSEQ multiplex PCR, while TCRdb's copy carries only in-frame clones and drops some. In the table there are a few hundred thousand clones, roughly 88% of which are singletons. The material sequenced was peripheral blood. The source is a human donor with COVID-19, enrolled during active disease. The donor label of this sample is uncertain.

This chain uses TRBV5-1 with TRBJ1-2; TRBD1 might be the D (6 bases). Germline V gene sequence: CDR1 SGHRS, CDR2 YFSETQ. The CDR3 loop spans 14 amino acids. V was pared by 5 bases and J by 3 bases, with 14 bases between. The CDR3 region is CASRRGGEDYGYTF. CDR3 coding DNA: TGCGCCAGCAGAAGGGGGGGCGAGGACTATGGCTACACCTTC.

The sample holds a few counts of this clone. The chain uses TRBV12-3 or TRBV12-4 and TRBJ1-6; 10 bases agree with TRBD1. The CDR3 length is 13 residues. With 5 bases clipped from V and 10 bases from J, the junction kept 2 bases outside the gene matches. This CDR3 reads CASSGQGESPLHF. CDR3 DNA: TGTGCCAGCAGTGGACAGGGGGAATCACCCCTCCACTTT.

The J gene is TRBJ1-1, the V gene TRBV19; D possibly corresponds to TRBD1 (5 bases). Deletions cut 3 bases from V and 1 base from J, with 15 bases between. CDR1 LNHDA and CDR2 SQIVND come from the germline V gene (reference sequence). The CDR3 consists of 16 residues. CDR3 sequence: CASSMVGGTGNTEAFF. Here the CDR3 DNA reads TGTGCCAGTAGTATGGTCGGAGGGACGGGGAACACTGAAGCTTTCTTT.

The chain has TRBV25-1 and TRBJ2-4, with 11 bases matching TRBD1. With V trimmed by 6 bases and J by 3 bases, 7 bases remained unmatched. CDR3 size: 16 residues. Germline assignment: CDR1 MGHDK and CDR2 SYGVNS. The CDR3 DNA reads TGTGCCAGCAGAGGACAGGGGGCTTATGGCAAAAACATTCAGTACTTC. Translating it yields CASRGQGAYGKNIQYF.